A selection of T cell receptor beta chains follows, all from one sample in a study of blood T cell repertoires in COVID-19. Sequenced by immunoSEQ multiplex PCR; TCRdb stores in-frame clones only, minus some. Of around 140,000 clones listed, around 84% are singletons. Sequencing was carried out using peripheral blood. Receptor source: a man aged 60 to 75 with active or convalescent COVID-19. Both conserved end residues are part of each CDR3. D genes are given only for firm matches. Rows give clone size only sometimes, using once, few, many, or a class for an expanded clone.

j_gene: TRBJ1-6; v_gene: TRBV18; abundance: NA; d_gene: NA; CDR3nt: TGTGCCAGCTCCCGCGGAGACAGAATACGCTTCTATAATTCACCCCTCCACTTT; CDR3aa: CASSRGDRIRFYNSPLHF
j_gene: TRBJ1-1; v_gene: TRBV7-8; abundance: NA; d_gene: TRBD1; CDR3nt: TGTGCCAGCAGATGGGACAGGAACACTGAAGCTTTCTTT; CDR3aa: CASRWDRNTEAFF
j_gene: TRBJ2-2; v_gene: TRBV11-2; abundance: NA; d_gene: TRBD1; CDR3nt: TGTGCCAGCAGCTTACTCCGACAGGGCGGCACCGGGGAGCTGTTTTTT; CDR3aa: CASSLLRQGGTGELFF
j_gene: TRBJ1-5; v_gene: TRBV27; abundance: few; d_gene: NA; CDR3nt: TGTGCCAGCAGTCCGTATAGCAATCAGCCCCAGCATTTT; CDR3aa: CASSPYSNQPQHF
j_gene: TRBJ2-7; v_gene: TRBV6-5; abundance: NA; d_gene: TRBD1; CDR3nt: TGTGCCAGCAGTTACCAATACGCGGACAGGGACTACGAGCAGTACTTC; CDR3aa: CASSYQYADRDYEQYF
j_gene: TRBJ1-1; v_gene: TRBV3-1/TRBV3-2; abundance: NA; d_gene: NA; CDR3nt: TGTGCCAGCAGCCAAGTCAAGGGGTCCACTGAAGCTTTCTTT; CDR3aa: CASSQVKGSTEAFF
j_gene: TRBJ1-2; v_gene: TRBV27; abundance: NA; d_gene: TRBD1; CDR3nt: TGTGCCAGCAGTCAAACAATGGGACAGTCAAACTATGGCTACACCTTC; CDR3aa: CASSQTMGQSNYGYTF
j_gene: TRBJ1-5; v_gene: TRBV6-2/TRBV6-3; abundance: NA; d_gene: TRBD1; CDR3nt: TGTGCCAGCAGTTACTCGAAAGGACAGGGGATCAATCAGCCCCAGCATTTT; CDR3aa: CASSYSKGQGINQPQHF
j_gene: TRBJ1-3; v_gene: TRBV6-5; abundance: NA; d_gene: NA; CDR3nt: TGTGCCAGCAGTTACTCCCCACTTGGAAACACCATATATTTT; CDR3aa: CASSYSPLGNTIYF
j_gene: TRBJ1-5; v_gene: TRBV19; abundance: NA; d_gene: NA; CDR3nt: TGTGCCAGTAGTACCACACCGGGACTAAGCAATCAGCCCCAGCATTTT; CDR3aa: CASSTTPGLSNQPQHF
j_gene: TRBJ2-7; v_gene: TRBV5-8; abundance: NA; d_gene: NA; CDR3nt: TGTGCCAGCAGCTTTGACAGGAATGACGAGCAGTACTTC; CDR3aa: CASSFDRNDEQYF
j_gene: TRBJ1-2; v_gene: TRBV6-1; abundance: NA; d_gene: TRBD1; CDR3nt: TGTGCCAGCAGTGAACGGACAGGGGAAGGCTACACCTTC; CDR3aa: CASSERTGEGYTF
j_gene: TRBJ2-1; v_gene: TRBV5-1; abundance: NA; d_gene: TRBD1; CDR3nt: TGCGCCAGCAGCCTAACAGGGGGAAACTCCTACAATGAGCAGTTCTTC; CDR3aa: CASSLTGGNSYNEQFF
j_gene: TRBJ2-1; v_gene: TRBV6-6; abundance: NA; d_gene: NA; CDR3nt: TGTGCCAGCAGCACCGAGTTTGAGCAGTTCTTC; CDR3aa: CASSTEFEQFF
j_gene: TRBJ1-2; v_gene: TRBV5-4; abundance: few; d_gene: NA; CDR3nt: TGTGCCAGCAGCTTGCGCATGGACAAGGGCTACACCTTC; CDR3aa: CASSLRMDKGYTF
j_gene: TRBJ2-1; v_gene: TRBV7-6; abundance: NA; d_gene: TRBD1; CDR3nt: TGTGCCAGCAGCTTTTCCGGGACAGGGGTAGGGAATGAGCAGTTCTTC; CDR3aa: CASSFSGTGVGNEQFF
j_gene: TRBJ1-1; v_gene: TRBV6-5; abundance: medium-sized; d_gene: NA; CDR3nt: TGTGCCAGCAGTTCCGCGAGTCACACTGAAGCTTTCTTT; CDR3aa: CASSSASHTEAFF
j_gene: TRBJ1-1; v_gene: TRBV7-8; abundance: NA; d_gene: NA; CDR3nt: TGTGCCAGCAGCTTAGCGCGGGGGTTAACTGAAGCTTTCTTT; CDR3aa: CASSLARGLTEAFF
j_gene: TRBJ1-5; v_gene: TRBV5-1; abundance: NA; d_gene: NA; CDR3nt: TGCGCCAGCAGCTTGAACGGGGAGGTTAGCAATCAGCCCCAGCATTTT; CDR3aa: CASSLNGEVSNQPQHF
j_gene: TRBJ1-5; v_gene: TRBV19; abundance: few; d_gene: NA; CDR3nt: TGTGCCAGTAGTACCATCCGTCAGGGAAACAATCAGCCCCAGCATTTT; CDR3aa: CASSTIRQGNNQPQHF
j_gene: TRBJ1-2; v_gene: TRBV29-1; abundance: NA; d_gene: TRBD1; CDR3nt: TGCAGCGTTGCAACCGGGACAGGGGGCTATGGCTACACCTTC; CDR3aa: CSVATGTGGYGYTF
j_gene: TRBJ1-1; v_gene: TRBV28; abundance: few; d_gene: NA; CDR3nt: TGTGCCAGCAGTCTATGGGGGAGTGTCTCGACTACTGAAGCTTTCTTT; CDR3aa: CASSLWGSVSTTEAFF
j_gene: TRBJ2-1; v_gene: TRBV10-3; abundance: NA; d_gene: TRBD2; CDR3nt: TGTGCCATCGGAGGACTAGCGGGAGGGGGATACAATGAGCAGTTCTTC; CDR3aa: CAIGGLAGGGYNEQFF
j_gene: TRBJ2-3; v_gene: TRBV18; abundance: NA; d_gene: NA; CDR3nt: TGTGCCAGCTCACCACAAAGTACCGTGGCCGATACGCAGTATTTT; CDR3aa: CASSPQSTVADTQYF
j_gene: TRBJ1-4; v_gene: TRBV7-2; abundance: NA; d_gene: NA; CDR3nt: TGTGCCAGCAGCTTACAGGCAGGGGCCGGTGAAAAACTGTTTTTT; CDR3aa: CASSLQAGAGEKLFF
j_gene: TRBJ2-1; v_gene: TRBV29-1; abundance: NA; d_gene: TRBD2; CDR3nt: TGCAGCGGGGGACTATCGGGTGAGCAGTTCTTC; CDR3aa: CSGGLSGEQFF
j_gene: TRBJ1-2; v_gene: TRBV4-3; abundance: NA; d_gene: NA; CDR3nt: TGCGCCAGCAGCCAAGACTCCTTCAGGGGTGCCTATGGCTACACCTTC; CDR3aa: CASSQDSFRGAYGYTF
j_gene: TRBJ2-1; v_gene: TRBV19; abundance: NA; d_gene: TRBD2; CDR3nt: TGTGCCAGTAAGTTTCATGTAGCGGGAGAGATTGAGCAGTTCTTC; CDR3aa: CASKFHVAGEIEQFF
j_gene: TRBJ1-2; v_gene: TRBV10-2; abundance: NA; d_gene: NA; CDR3nt: TGCGCCAGCTCAGTCAACTATGGCTACACCTTC; CDR3aa: CASSVNYGYTF
j_gene: TRBJ1-2; v_gene: TRBV9; abundance: few; d_gene: TRBD1; CDR3nt: TGTGCCAGCAGCGGACAGGGAGAGAATGGCTACACCTTC; CDR3aa: CASSGQGENGYTF